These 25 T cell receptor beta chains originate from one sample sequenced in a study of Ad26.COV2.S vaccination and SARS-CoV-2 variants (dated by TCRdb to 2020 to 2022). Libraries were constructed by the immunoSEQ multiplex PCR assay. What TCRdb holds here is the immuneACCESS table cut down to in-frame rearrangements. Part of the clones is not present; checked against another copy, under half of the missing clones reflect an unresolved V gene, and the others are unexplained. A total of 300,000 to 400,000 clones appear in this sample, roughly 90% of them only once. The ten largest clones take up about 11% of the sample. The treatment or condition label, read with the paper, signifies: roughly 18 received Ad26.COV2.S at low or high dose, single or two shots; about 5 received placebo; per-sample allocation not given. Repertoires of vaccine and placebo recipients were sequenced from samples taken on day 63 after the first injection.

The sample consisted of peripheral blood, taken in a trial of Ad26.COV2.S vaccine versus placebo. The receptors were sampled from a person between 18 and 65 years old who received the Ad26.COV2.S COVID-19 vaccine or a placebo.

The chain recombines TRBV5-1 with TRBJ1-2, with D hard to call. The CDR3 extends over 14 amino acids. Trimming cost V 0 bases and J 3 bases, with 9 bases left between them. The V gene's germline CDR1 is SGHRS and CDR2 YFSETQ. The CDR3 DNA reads TGCGCCAGCAGCTTGGGTTTGGCAGACTATGGCTACACCTTC. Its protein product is CASSLGLADYGYTF. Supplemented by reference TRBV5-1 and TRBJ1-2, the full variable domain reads KAGVTQTPRYLIKTRGQQVTLSCSPISGHRSVSWYQQTPGQGLQFLFEYFSETQRNKGNFPGRFSGRQFSNSRSEMNVSTLELGDSALYLCASSLGLADYGYTFGSGTRLTVV.

The CDR3 sequence: CASSLRGPGLNTEAFF. For the CDR3, the DNA is TGTGCCAGCAGCTTACGGGGGCCAGGGTTGAACACTGAAGCTTTCTTT. The J gene is TRBJ1-1, the V gene TRBV7-2, with D maybe TRBD1 (6 bases). CDR3 length: 16 residues. Germline CDR1 and CDR2: SGHTA and FQGNSA. The ends were cut back, 2 bases at V and 0 bases at J, with 13 bases in the middle. The full variable domain, in which reference TRBV7-2 and TRBJ1-1 provide the parts outside the CDR3, is GAGVSQSPSNKVTEKGKDVELRCDPISGHTALYWYRQSLGQGLEFLIYFQGNSAPDKSGLPSDRFSAERTGGSVSTLTIQRTQQEDSAVYLCASSLRGPGLNTEAFFGQGTRLTVV.

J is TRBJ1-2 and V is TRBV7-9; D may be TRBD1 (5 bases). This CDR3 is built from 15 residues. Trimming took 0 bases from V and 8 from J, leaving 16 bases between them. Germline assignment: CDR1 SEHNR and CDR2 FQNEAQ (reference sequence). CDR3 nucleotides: TGTGCCAGCAGCTTAGCAGGTGGGGCCCTGAGCGGCTACACCTTC. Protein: CASSLAGGALSGYTF.

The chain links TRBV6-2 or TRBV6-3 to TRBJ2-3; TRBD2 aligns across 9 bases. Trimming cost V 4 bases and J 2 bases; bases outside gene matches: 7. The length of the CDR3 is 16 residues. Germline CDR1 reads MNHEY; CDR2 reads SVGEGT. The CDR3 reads CASSFKRGALTDTQYF. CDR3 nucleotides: TGTGCCAGCAGTTTCAAGCGGGGGGCCCTCACAGATACGCAGTATTTT.

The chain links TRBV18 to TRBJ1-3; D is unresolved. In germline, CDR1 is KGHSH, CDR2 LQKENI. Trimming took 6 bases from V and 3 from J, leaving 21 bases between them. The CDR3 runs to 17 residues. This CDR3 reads CASSLGSSGQFGNTIYF. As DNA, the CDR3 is TGTGCCAGCTCCCTTGGCTCTTCGGGCCAATTTGGAAACACCATATATTTT. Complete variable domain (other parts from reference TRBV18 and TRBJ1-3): NAGVMQNPRHLVRRRGQEARLRCSPMKGHSHVYWYRQLPEEGLKFMVYLQKENIIDESGMPKERFSAEFPKEGPSILRIQQVVRGDSAAYFCASSLGSSGQFGNTIYFGEGSWLTVV.

Written as DNA, the CDR3 is TGTGCCAGCAGCTTGCCGGCGGCTGGTGGAAACACCATATATTTT. Translation gives CASSLPAAGGNTIYF. The genes are TRBV28 and TRBJ1-3; D remains unclear. V was cut by 6 bases and J by 3 bases, with 15 bases left in between. The CDR3 has 15 residues. Germline CDR1 is MDHEN and CDR2 is SYDVKM.

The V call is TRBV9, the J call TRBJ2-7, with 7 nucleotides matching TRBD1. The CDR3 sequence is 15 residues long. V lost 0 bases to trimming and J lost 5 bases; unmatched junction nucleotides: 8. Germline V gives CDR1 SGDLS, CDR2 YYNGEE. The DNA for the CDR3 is TGTGCCAGCAGCGTAGAGGGGGCGAGCAACGACGAGCAGTACTTC. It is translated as CASSVEGASNDEQYF.

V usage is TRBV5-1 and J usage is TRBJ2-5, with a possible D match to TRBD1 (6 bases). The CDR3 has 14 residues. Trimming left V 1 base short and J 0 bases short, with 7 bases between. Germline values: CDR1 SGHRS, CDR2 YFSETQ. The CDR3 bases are TGCGCCAGCAGCTTGAGGGGGAACCAAGAGACCCAGTACTTC. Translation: CASSLRGNQETQYF.

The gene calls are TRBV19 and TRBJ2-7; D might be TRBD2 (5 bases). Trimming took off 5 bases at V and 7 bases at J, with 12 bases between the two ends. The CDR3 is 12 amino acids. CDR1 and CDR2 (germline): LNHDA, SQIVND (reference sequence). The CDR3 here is CASSHGVQEQYF. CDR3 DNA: TGTGCCAGTAGTCACGGGGTTCAGGAGCAGTACTTC.

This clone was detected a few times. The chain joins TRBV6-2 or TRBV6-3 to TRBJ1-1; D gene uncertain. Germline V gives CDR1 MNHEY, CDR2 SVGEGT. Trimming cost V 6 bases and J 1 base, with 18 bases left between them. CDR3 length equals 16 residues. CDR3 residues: CASSSRYNGPNTEAFF. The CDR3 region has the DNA TGTGCCAGCAGCTCGAGGTACAACGGACCGAACACTGAAGCTTTCTTT.

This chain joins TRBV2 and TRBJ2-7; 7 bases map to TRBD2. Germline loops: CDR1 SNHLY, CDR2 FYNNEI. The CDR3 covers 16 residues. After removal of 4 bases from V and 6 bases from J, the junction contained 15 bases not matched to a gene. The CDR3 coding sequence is TGTGCCAGCAGTGGCCTTTTGGCGGGAGAGGGTCGCGAGCAGTACTTC. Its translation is CASSGLLAGEGREQYF.

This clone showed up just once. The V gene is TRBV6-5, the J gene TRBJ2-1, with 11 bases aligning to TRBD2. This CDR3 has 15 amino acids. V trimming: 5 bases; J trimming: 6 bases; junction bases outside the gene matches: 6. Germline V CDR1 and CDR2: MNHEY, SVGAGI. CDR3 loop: CASSPSGGRFNEQFF. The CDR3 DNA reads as TGTGCCAGCAGTCCTAGCGGGGGGCGGTTCAATGAGCAGTTCTTC.

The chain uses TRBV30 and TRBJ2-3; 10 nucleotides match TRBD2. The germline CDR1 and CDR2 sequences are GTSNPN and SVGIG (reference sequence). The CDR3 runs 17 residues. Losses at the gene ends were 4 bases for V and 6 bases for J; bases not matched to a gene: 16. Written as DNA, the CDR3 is TGTGCCTGGATCCCCCCGGCTAGCGGGAGAGTCGGCGATACGCAGTATTTT. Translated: CAWIPPASGRVGDTQYF. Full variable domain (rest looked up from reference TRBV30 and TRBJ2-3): SQTIHQWPATLVQPVGSPLSLECTVEGTSNPNLYWYRQAAGRGLQLLFYSVGIGQISSEVPQNLSASRPQDRQFILSSKKLLLSDSGFYLCAWIPPASGRVGDTQYFGPGTRLTVL.

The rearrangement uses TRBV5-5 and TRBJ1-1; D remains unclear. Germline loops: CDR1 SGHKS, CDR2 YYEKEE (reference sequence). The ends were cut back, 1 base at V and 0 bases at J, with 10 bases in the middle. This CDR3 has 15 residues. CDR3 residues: CASSLQSQMNTEAFF. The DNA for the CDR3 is TGTGCCAGCAGCTTGCAGTCCCAAATGAACACTGAAGCTTTCTTT.

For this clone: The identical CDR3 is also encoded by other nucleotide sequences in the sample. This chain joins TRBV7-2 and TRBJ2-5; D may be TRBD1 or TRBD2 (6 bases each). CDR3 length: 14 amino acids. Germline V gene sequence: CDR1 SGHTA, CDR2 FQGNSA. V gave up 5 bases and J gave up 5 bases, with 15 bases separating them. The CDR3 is CASSLVQGGETQYF. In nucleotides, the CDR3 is TGTGCCAGCAGCCTAGTACAGGGAGGCGAGACCCAGTACTTC.

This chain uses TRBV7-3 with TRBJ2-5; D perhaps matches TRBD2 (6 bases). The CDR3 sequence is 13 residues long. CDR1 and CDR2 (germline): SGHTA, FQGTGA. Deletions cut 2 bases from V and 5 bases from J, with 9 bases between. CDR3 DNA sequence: TGTGCCAGCAGCTTACGAGGAGGGGAGACCCAGTACTTC. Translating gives CASSLRGGETQYF.

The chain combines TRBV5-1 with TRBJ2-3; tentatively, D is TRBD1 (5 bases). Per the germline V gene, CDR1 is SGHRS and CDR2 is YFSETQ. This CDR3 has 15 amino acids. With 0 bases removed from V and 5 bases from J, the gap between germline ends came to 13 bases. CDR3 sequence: CASSLGQSRGDTQYF. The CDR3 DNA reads TGCGCCAGCAGCTTGGGACAGTCCCGCGGAGATACGCAGTATTTT.

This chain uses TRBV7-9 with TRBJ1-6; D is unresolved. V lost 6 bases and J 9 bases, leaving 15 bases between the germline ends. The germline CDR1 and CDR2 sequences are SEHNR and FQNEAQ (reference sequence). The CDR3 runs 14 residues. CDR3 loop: CASRYSLSGSPLHF. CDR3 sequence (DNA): TGTGCCAGCAGATACAGTCTATCGGGTTCACCCCTCCACTTT.

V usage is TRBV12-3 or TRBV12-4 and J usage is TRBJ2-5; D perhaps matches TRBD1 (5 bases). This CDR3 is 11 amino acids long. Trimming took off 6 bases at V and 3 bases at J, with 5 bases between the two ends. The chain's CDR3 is CASRGEETQYF. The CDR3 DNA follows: TGTGCCAGCAGAGGGGAAGAGACCCAGTACTTC.

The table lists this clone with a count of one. CDR3 coding DNA: TGTGCCAGCAGTCGGGCTTATAATTCACCCCTCCACTTT. Translated: CASSRAYNSPLHF. The chain is built from TRBV28 and TRBJ1-6; D not certain. Deletions cut 5 bases from V and 4 bases from J, with 6 bases between. CDR3 length equals 13 residues. Germline assignment: CDR1 MDHEN and CDR2 SYDVKM. Filled out from reference TRBV28 and TRBJ1-6, the complete variable domain reads DVKVTQSSRYLVKRTGEKVFLECVQDMDHENMFWYRQDPGLGLRLIYFSYDVKMKEKGDIPEGYSVSREKKERFSLILESASTNQTSMYLCASSRAYNSPLHFGNGTRLTVT.

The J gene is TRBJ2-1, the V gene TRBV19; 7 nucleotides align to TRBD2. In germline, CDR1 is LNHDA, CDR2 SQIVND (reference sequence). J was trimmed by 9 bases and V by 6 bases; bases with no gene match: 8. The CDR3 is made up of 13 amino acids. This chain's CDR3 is CASSGAGEFEQFF. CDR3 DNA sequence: TGTGCCAGTAGCGGTGCGGGAGAATTTGAGCAGTTCTTC.

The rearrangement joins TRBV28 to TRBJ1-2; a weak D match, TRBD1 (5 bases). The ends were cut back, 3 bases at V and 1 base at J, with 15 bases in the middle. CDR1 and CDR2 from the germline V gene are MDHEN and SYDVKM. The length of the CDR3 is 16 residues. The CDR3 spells CASSLSRARVNYGYTF. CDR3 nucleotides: TGTGCCAGCAGTTTGAGCAGGGCACGGGTTAACTATGGCTACACCTTC.

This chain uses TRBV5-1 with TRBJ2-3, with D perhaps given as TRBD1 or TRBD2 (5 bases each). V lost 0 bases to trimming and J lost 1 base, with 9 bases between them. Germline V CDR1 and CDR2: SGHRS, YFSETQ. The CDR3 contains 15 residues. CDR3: CASSLAGQRTDTQYF. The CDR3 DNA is TGCGCCAGCAGCTTGGCGGGGCAGCGCACAGATACGCAGTATTTT.

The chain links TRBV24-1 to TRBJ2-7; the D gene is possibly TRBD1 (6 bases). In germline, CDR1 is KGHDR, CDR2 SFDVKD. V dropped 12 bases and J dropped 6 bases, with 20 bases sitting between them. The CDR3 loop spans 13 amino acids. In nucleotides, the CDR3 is TGTGCCGTTGGCCGTGAGGGGGTGGCCGAGCAGTACTTC. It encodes CAVGREGVAEQYF.

Written as DNA, the CDR3 is TGTGCCAGTAGTATAGATCTGACGATCACGCAGTATTTT. This encodes CASSIDLTITQYF. J is TRBJ2-3 and V is TRBV19; no reliable D call. Trimming removed 0 bases at V and 9 bases at J, with 10 bases between. Germline V gene data show CDR1 as LNHDA and CDR2 as SQIVND (reference sequence). This CDR3 comprises 13 residues.